This TCR beta chain stems from a study of blood T cell repertoires in COVID-19. Study context: Specimens from acute and convalescent COVID-19 originated in the United States, Italy and Spain. Sources were T cells, B-cell-depleted T cells, or PBMCs; the material itself was cDNA or gDNA.

Germline CDR1 reads MDHEN; CDR2 reads SYDVKM. V trimming: 5 bases; J trimming: 2 bases; junction bases outside the gene matches: 13. The CDR3 extends over 19 amino acids. Per the original data handling: Amplifying reference gene primers gave estimates of nucleated cell counts. Method: immunoSEQ multiplex PCR; TCRdb's copy keeps in-frame clones and lacks some. V and J calls and clone size are copied from that table; D and trimming were computed from the DNA. The sample includes hundreds of thousands of clones, 75% to 90% of them seen just once. The sample comprised peripheral blood. The rearrangement joins TRBV28 to TRBJ2-3; 13 positions agree with TRBD2. This sequence was found in a woman aged 25-40 years with acute or convalescent COVID-19. DNA for the CDR3: TGTGCCAGCAGTCTACCGGGACTAGCGGGGCCGTTACCCACAGATACGCAGTATTTT. It yields the protein CASSLPGLAGPLPTDTQYF.